The clone carrying this T cell receptor beta chain was picked up one time. The antigen is unknown. Trimming left V 4 bases short and J 2 bases short, with 14 bases between. Per the germline V gene, CDR1 is SGHRS and CDR2 is YFSETQ. The CDR3 sequence is 15 residues long. This sample was included in a study of post-analysis software for immune sequencing data. General observations from the study: Versus controls, multiple sclerosis patients showed significantly lower diversity (normalized Chao1). The five TRBV segments detected at higher frequency in patients than in controls included TRBV5-6, TRBV5-1 and TRBV20-1. Those samples that were prepared in the same batch co-clustered strongly by F measure.

Tagging with unique molecular identifiers was a feature of the TCR beta cDNA libraries. Input populations of roughly 0.85 to 11 million T cells gave rise to around 480,000 cDNA molecules. One entry per CDR3 protein results from TCRdb running MiXCR on the PCR reads. The sample lists about 540,000 distinct CDR3 sequences; 30% to 40% were seen once. Sequencing was performed on blood. V usage is TRBV5-1 and J usage is TRBJ2-3, with TRBD1 as a possible D gene (5 bases). The clonotype was recovered from a girl under 18 with multiple sclerosis. CDR3 in DNA: TGCGCCAGCAGCAGGACACGAACTTTCACAGATACGCAGTATTTT. Protein product: CASSRTRTFTDTQYF.